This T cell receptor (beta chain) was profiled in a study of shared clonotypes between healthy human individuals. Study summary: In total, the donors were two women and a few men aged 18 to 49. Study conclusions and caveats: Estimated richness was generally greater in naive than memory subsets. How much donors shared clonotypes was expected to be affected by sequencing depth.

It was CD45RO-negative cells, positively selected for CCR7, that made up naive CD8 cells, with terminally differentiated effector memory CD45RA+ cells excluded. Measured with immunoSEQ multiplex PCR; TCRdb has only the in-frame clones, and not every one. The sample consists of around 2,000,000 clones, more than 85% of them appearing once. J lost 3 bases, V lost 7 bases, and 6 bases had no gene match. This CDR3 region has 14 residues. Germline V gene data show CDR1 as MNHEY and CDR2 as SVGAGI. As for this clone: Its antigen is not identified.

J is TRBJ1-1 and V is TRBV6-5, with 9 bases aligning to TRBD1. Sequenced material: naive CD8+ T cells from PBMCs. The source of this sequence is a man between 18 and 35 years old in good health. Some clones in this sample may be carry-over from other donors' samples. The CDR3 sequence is CASNPDRGYTEAFF. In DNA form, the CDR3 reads TGTGCCAGCAACCCCGACAGGGGGTACACTGAAGCTTTCTTT.